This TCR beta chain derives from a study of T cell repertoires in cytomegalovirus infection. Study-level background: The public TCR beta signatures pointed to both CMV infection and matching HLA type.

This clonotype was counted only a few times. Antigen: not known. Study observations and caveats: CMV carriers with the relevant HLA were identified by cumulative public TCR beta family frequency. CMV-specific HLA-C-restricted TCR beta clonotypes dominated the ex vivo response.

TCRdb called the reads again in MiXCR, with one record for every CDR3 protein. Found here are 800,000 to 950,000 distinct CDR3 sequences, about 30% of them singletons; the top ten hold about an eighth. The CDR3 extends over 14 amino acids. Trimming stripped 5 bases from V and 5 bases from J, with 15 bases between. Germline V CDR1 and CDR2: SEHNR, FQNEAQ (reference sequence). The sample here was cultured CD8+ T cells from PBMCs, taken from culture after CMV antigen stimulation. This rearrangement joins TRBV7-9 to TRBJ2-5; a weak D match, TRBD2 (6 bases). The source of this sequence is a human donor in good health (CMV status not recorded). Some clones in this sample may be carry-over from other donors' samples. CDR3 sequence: CASSPEGGWETQYF. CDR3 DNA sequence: TGTGCCAGCAGCCCCGAAGGAGGGTGGGAGACCCAGTACTTC.